This TCR beta chain was captured by sequencing in a study of molecular identifiers for immune sequencing clone quantification. For the study at large: With replicates, the RNA of about 20,000 or 100,000 naive CD8 cells was split five ways and four were sequenced.

CDR1 MGHRA and CDR2 YSYEKL come from the germline V gene. Between the trimmed V and J ends, which lost 0 bases and 3 bases, there was a span of 5 bases. CDR3 length equals 14 residues. A remark on this clonotype: The antigen remains undetermined.

TCRdb re-derived calls from the PCR reads in MiXCR, one entry per CDR3 protein. Among under 800,000 distinct CDR3 sequences listed, 25% were seen once. Naive CD8 T cells were sorted as CD8+CD4-CCR7+CD45RA+. Study findings and constraints: Among effectors, clones above 20 RNA copies held over 98% of molecules; among naive cells, under 1%.

This clonotype originated in a human donor in good health. Some libraries in this study had Jurkat cell RNA spiked in. This chain joins TRBV4-1 and TRBJ2-2; no firm D call. Sequencing was performed on naive CD8+ T cells from blood, with Jurkat cell RNA spiked in. The subset is: FACS-sorted CD8+CD4-CCR7+CD45RA+ naive T cells. The CDR3 DNA follows: TGCGCCAGCAGCCAAGAGGCTTACACCGGGGAGCTGTTTTTT. It specifies CASSQEAYTGELFF.